This record concerns one T cell receptor (beta chain) sequence. Its antigen is currently not known. Base qualities are missing; no much larger clone stands one base away. The same CDR3 also results from other DNA sequences found in this sample. This record belongs to a study of T cell responses to AZD1222 COVID-19 vaccine (dated by TCRdb to about 2021). Regarding the research as a whole: AZD1222 recipients given second doses at about 4 weeks or at about 12 weeks were pooled, since spike-specific TCR depth and breadth were not found to differ between the two schedules. Trial participants were enrolled by age into subgroups of 18-55, 56-69 and 70-plus years, and roughly 150, 30 and 60 TCR-sequenced participants, respectively, were included in these subgroups. A total of around 240 trial participants underwent TCR sequencing, of whom 207 received two doses of AZD1222 and about 25 received two doses of the MenACWY control vaccine. General conclusions and limits of the study: Because no samples from the day 14 peak response were available, repertoires could be characterized only after the peak T cell response. Epitopes outside the regions mutated in the B.1.351 and B.1.1.7 variants were reportedly recognized by nearly half of the unique spike-specific TCRs. Conclusions about previously exposed vaccinees are limited, since just six AZD1222 recipients were seropositive for SARS-CoV-2 at baseline. The 56-69-year group was small, and its depth increase did not reach significance, likely because of low power. After two AZD1222 doses, both the breadth and the depth of spike-specific TCRs were significantly higher than at day 0 and than in MenACWY recipients. CD4 TCRs associated with the vaccine covered the entire spike protein, and the dominant responses were in regions 160-218 and 743-854. Participants were mostly white British and included more females than males, and it was suggested by the authors that clonal diversity may have been underestimated.

The CDR3 regions of human TCRbeta chains were subjected to immunosequencing. As for the original processing: Repertoire TCRs were checked for matches against a reference library of SARS-CoV-2-specific TCRs that had been generated using the MIRA antigen-specificity platform. Breadth meant the fraction of unique TCRs that were SARS-CoV-2-associated, whereas depth meant the fraction of total T cells that were SARS-CoV-2-associated. Using the MIRA data, each spike-specific TCR was mapped to the spike region that the TCR reacts to and placed in a CD4 or CD8 class. Log10-transformed breadth and depth values were compared by one-way ANOVA with Sidak's multiple comparisons tests. The immuneACCESS repertoire file appears here via TCRdb, limited to in-frame rearrangements. These files lack a portion of the clones; in checked studies, under half of the deficit traces to unresolved V genes, and the cause of the others is not known. Clone size and the V and J calls come from that table; the DNA yielded D and trimming. A total of more than 150,000 clones appear in this sample, 85% to 95% of them only once. The ten largest clones represent approximately 0.64% of the sample.

The time point label here, explained by the study, means: baseline before first vaccination. Vaccinee samples were obtained from the UK trials COV001 and COV002, which included a single-blind randomized controlled phase 2/3 trial of AZD1222 (ChAdOx1 nCoV-19) in healthy adults. Trial participant PBMC samples were collected at day 0 and day 28 after the second dose for TCRbeta chain sequencing. A distance of 4 bases separates the germline ends of V and J, which lose 1 base and 0 bases respectively. There are 13 amino acids in the CDR3, from cysteine to phenylalanine inclusive. CDR3 DNA only is kept here, 39 bases in frame from base 1.

The sequence joins TRBV12-3 or TRBV12-4 to TRBJ2-7, with the D gene not confidently named. The starting material was peripheral blood, obtained on day 0 of AZD1222 vaccination. This receptor was obtained from an adult in good health. The CDR3 protein: CASSLDRSYEQYF. The base sequence is TGTGCCAGCAGTTTAGACCGCTCCTACGAGCAGTACTTC.